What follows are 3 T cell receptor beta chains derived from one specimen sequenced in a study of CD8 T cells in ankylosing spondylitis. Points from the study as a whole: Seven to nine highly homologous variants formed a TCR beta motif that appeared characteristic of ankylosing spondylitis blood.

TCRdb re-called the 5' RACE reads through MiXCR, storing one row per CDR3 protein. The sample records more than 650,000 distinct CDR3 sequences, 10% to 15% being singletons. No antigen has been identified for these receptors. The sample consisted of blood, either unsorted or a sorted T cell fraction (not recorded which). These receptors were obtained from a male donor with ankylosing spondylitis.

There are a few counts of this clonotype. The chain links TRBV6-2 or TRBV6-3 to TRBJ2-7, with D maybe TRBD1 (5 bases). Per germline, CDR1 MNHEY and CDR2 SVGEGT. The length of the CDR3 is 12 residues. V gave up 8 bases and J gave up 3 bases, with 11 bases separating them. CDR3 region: CASQSDSYEQYF. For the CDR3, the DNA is TGTGCCAGCCAATCCGACAGCTACGAGCAGTACTTC.

In nucleotides, the CDR3 is TGTGCCATCAGTGAAGTCAGGGGGGAAGAAAAACTGTTTTTT. The encoded protein is CAISEVRGEEKLFF. The gene calls are TRBV10-3 and TRBJ1-4, with 7 bases that match TRBD1. The CDR3 is 14 residues long. Germline CDR1 is ENHRY and CDR2 is SYGVKD. V was pared by 3 bases and J by 8 bases, with 6 bases of the junction left unmatched.

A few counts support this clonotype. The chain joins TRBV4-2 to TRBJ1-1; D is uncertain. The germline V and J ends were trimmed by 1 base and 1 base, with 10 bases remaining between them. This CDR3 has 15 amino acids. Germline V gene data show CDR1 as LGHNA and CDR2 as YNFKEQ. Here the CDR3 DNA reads TGTGCCAGCAGCCAAGCTGGACCCTCGAACACTGAAGCTTTCTTT. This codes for CASSQAGPSNTEAFF.